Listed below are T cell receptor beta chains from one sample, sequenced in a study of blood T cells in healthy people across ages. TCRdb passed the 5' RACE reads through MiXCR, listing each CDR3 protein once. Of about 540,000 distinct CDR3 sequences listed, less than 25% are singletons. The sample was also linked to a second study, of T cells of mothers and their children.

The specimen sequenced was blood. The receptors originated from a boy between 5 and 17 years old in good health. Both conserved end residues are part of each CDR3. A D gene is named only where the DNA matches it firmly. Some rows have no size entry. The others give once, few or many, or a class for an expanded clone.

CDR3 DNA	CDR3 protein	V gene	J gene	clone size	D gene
TGCGCCAGCAGCCAAGCGGTGGGGACTTACGAGCAGTACTTC	CASSQAVGTYEQYF	TRBV4-3	TRBJ2-7	few	-
TGTGCCAGCAGGTCAGCGGGGACTGAAGCTTTCTTT	CASRSAGTEAFF	TRBV6-5	TRBJ1-1	-	-
TGTGCCAGCAGTGAACAGGGTAACGAGCAGTACTTC	CASSEQGNEQYF	TRBV2	TRBJ2-7	-	-
TGTGCCAGCAGAGGGGGCTCCACTGAAGCTTTCTTT	CASRGGSTEAFF	TRBV27	TRBJ1-1	few	TRBD1
TGCAGCGTCCGGGACTATGGCTACACCTTC	CSVRDYGYTF	TRBV29-1	TRBJ1-2	few	-
TGTGCCAGCAGTTACCTACAGGGCACTGGAAACACCATATATTTT	CASSYLQGTGNTIYF	TRBV6-2/TRBV6-3	TRBJ1-3	-	-
TGTGCCAGCAGCTCCCCAACGGCGGGGACCGGGAACTCCTACAATGAGCAGTTCTTC	CASSSPTAGTGNSYNEQFF	TRBV7-2	TRBJ2-1	many	-
TGTGCCAGCAGTTTCGGGGGTTGGGGAGCTTTCTTT	CASSFGGWGAFF	TRBV28	TRBJ1-1	once	-
TGTGCCATCAGTGAGCCGGACGGGTTCGCAGGGGGTGAAGCTTTCTTT	CAISEPDGFAGGEAFF	TRBV10-3	TRBJ1-1	few	TRBD1
TGTGCCAGCAGTTCCCTCCAGGATGGCTACACCTTC	CASSSLQDGYTF	TRBV6-2/TRBV6-3	TRBJ1-2	few	-
TGCGCCAGCAGTATGAGGGGGGCAGAGACCCAGTACTTC	CASSMRGAETQYF	TRBV5-1	TRBJ2-5	-	-
TGTGCCAGCAGCCCTCGGTCTTTTGACAATGAGCAGTTCTTC	CASSPRSFDNEQFF	TRBV7-9	TRBJ2-1	-	-
TGTGCCACCAGCAGAGATCTTCCTACGACTGATACTGAAGCTTTCTTT	CATSRDLPTTDTEAFF	TRBV15	TRBJ1-1	-	-
TGTGCCAGCTTAGGGACAATCGCGAACACCGGGGAGCTGTTTTTT	CASLGTIANTGELFF	TRBV18	TRBJ2-2	few	-
TGTGCCAGCAGCCAAGGAACAGGCGCCTGGGGCTACACCTTC	CASSQGTGAWGYTF	TRBV3-1	TRBJ1-2	-	-
TGCAGTGCTCCCCTAGCGGGGGGGAATGAGCAGTTCTTC	CSAPLAGGNEQFF	TRBV20-1	TRBJ2-1	few	TRBD2
TGTGCCAGCAGCCCCGACAGGGTAAATGAAAAACTGTTTTTT	CASSPDRVNEKLFF	TRBV9	TRBJ1-4	-	TRBD1
TGCAGTGCTAGAGATGCACGGGGGGGTCACAATGAGCAGTTCTTC	CSARDARGGHNEQFF	TRBV20-1	TRBJ2-1	once	TRBD2
TGTGCCAGCAGCTTGGACAGGGCTAGCACAGATACGCAGTATTTT	CASSLDRASTDTQYF	TRBV11-2	TRBJ2-3	few	TRBD1
TGTGCCACCAGCAGGGAAGTTGGGACCTACGAGCAGTACTTC	CATSREVGTYEQYF	TRBV15	TRBJ2-7	-	-
TGCAGTGCTTCGGGGAAGGGGGACCTGAATGAGCAGTTCTTC	CSASGKGDLNEQFF	TRBV20-1	TRBJ2-1	few	-
TGTGCCAGCAGCGTGGGGACTAGCGGGAGTCTGGGCCAAGAGACCCAGTACTTC	CASSVGTSGSLGQETQYF	TRBV9	TRBJ2-5	few	TRBD2
TGCAGTGCTAGAGTAGGACCAGACCAAGAGACCCAGTACTTC	CSARVGPDQETQYF	TRBV20-1	TRBJ2-5	few	-
TGTGCCTGGAGTCTCGCAGGGGCTTCAAAACTGTTTTTT	CAWSLAGASKLFF	TRBV30	TRBJ1-4	-	-
TGTGCCAGCACCTTGGCCCCGGGGGGGCCTAAAGAGACCCAGTACTTC	CASTLAPGGPKETQYF	TRBV28	TRBJ2-5	few	TRBD2
TGCAGCGACGCCACCACAGGGGAGTTTGGAGATACGCAGTATTTT	CSDATTGEFGDTQYF	TRBV29-1	TRBJ2-3	few	TRBD1
TGCAGCGCCTCTAGCGGGGGGCAAGAGACCCAGTACTTC	CSASSGGQETQYF	TRBV20-1	TRBJ2-5	many	TRBD2
TGTGCCAGCAGCTTAGGGCTAGTTGAGACCCAGTACTTC	CASSLGLVETQYF	TRBV7-2	TRBJ2-5	many	-
TGCAGTGCTACTCGGACGGTGGATGGCTACACCTTC	CSATRTVDGYTF	TRBV20-1	TRBJ1-2	-	-
TGTGCCACCAGCAGGGACGGGACTCCTAATGAGCAGTTCTTC	CATSRDGTPNEQFF	TRBV15	TRBJ2-1	few	-
TGTGCCAGCAATTCAGGGGGCGCTTTGGAAAACTATGGCTACACCTTC	CASNSGGALENYGYTF	TRBV28	TRBJ1-2	-	TRBD1
TGCAGTGCTAGCCGACTAGCGGGGGGCCTGGAGACCCAGTACTTC	CSASRLAGGLETQYF	TRBV20-1	TRBJ2-5	-	TRBD2
TGTGCCAGCAGTGAAGGGCTAGCGCTCGGTAACAATGAGCAGTTCTTC	CASSEGLALGNNEQFF	TRBV2	TRBJ2-1	few	-
TGCGCCAGCGGACTAGAGGGTGAAAAACTGTTTTTT	CASGLEGEKLFF	TRBV10-2	TRBJ1-4	-	-
TGTGCCAGCAGCCTATCGACACTAGCGGGAGGAACCTACGAGCAGTACTTC	CASSLSTLAGGTYEQYF	TRBV28	TRBJ2-7	-	TRBD2
TGTGCCAGCAGTTCCGGAGCGGGGGTTCATGTCGAGCAGTACTTC	CASSSGAGVHVEQYF	TRBV12-3/TRBV12-4	TRBJ2-7	many	TRBD2
TGTGCCAGCAGCCAGCCCGGGACTAGCGGGAGAGTCGGGGAGCTGTTTTTT	CASSQPGTSGRVGELFF	TRBV3-1	TRBJ2-2	few	TRBD2
TGCGCCAGCAACGGTACTAGTTTCGTCTACGAGCAGTACTTC	CASNGTSFVYEQYF	TRBV5-1	TRBJ2-7	-	-
TGCAGTGCTAGCGAGGACAGGGGAATTTTCCTAGGGGAGCAGTACTTC	CSASEDRGIFLGEQYF	TRBV20-1	TRBJ2-7	few	TRBD1
TGTGCCAGCAGCTTAGGAGACAGGGGGCGATCCAGAACCGGGGAGCTGTTTTTT	CASSLGDRGRSRTGELFF	TRBV11-3	TRBJ2-2	few	TRBD1
TGTGCCATCAGTGATTACAGCTCCTACGAGCAGTACTTC	CAISDYSSYEQYF	TRBV10-3	TRBJ2-7	few	-
TGCGCCAGCAGCCAAGACTCCATTGAGCCATCTGAGCAGTTCTTC	CASSQDSIEPSEQFF	TRBV4-3	TRBJ2-1	many	-
TGTGCCAGCAGGGAGACAGGGATGGCAGATACGCAGTATTTT	CASRETGMADTQYF	TRBV7-9	TRBJ2-3	few	TRBD1
TGTGCCACCAGGGGGGCTAGCACAGATACGCAGTATTTT	CATRGASTDTQYF	TRBV28	TRBJ2-3	many	-
TGCAGTGCTAAGACTAGCGCGACACAAGAGACCCAGTACTTC	CSAKTSATQETQYF	TRBV20-1	TRBJ2-5	-	TRBD2
TGTGCCAGCAGCCCAACGGGCGGGGGGCCGATAGATACGCAGTATTTT	CASSPTGGGPIDTQYF	TRBV7-9	TRBJ2-3	few	TRBD2
TGTGCCAGCAGTGAACTGAACACCGGGGAGCTGTTTTTT	CASSELNTGELFF	TRBV28	TRBJ2-2	-	-
TGTGCCAGCAGACAGATGCTGGGGGCCGGGGAGCTGTTTTTT	CASRQMLGAGELFF	TRBV5-6	TRBJ2-2	-	-
TGTGCCAGCAGCCAAGCAATAACTAGCGGGATCGAGACCCAGTACTTC	CASSQAITSGIETQYF	TRBV4-2	TRBJ2-5	-	TRBD2
TGTGCCAGCAGTTTATCGGGGACTAGAGGGGGGCAAGAGACCCAGTACTTC	CASSLSGTRGGQETQYF	TRBV27	TRBJ2-5	-	TRBD2
TGTGCCAGCAGCTTAGCGTTTAGCGGAGCGAACACCGGGGAGCTGTTTTTT	CASSLAFSGANTGELFF	TRBV7-2	TRBJ2-2	-	-
TGTGCCAGCAGTTTATACGGGGGGAAGGCCAAAAACATTCAGTACTTC	CASSLYGGKAKNIQYF	TRBV28	TRBJ2-4	-	TRBD2